This T cell receptor (beta chain) was sequenced during a study of blood T cells in healthy people across ages. Study-level results: Whereas aged donors had fewer naive CD4+ cells, long-lived donors had more of them and higher diversity. With age, beta diversity per million T cells declined roughly linearly, significantly by 40 to 50.

With a J-beta primer mix and a sample-barcoded 5' primer, a second PCR ran 7 to 11 cycles. A 12-random-nucleotide template-switch adaptor tagged each cDNA molecule. Each CDR3 protein gets one entry after TCRdb re-called the 5' RACE reads with MiXCR. The data contain some 1.4 million distinct CDR3 sequences, approximately 42% of them seen just once; the ten biggest clones take up approximately 7.9%. This clonotype was observed a few times. Antigen: not known. Germline CDR1 SGHAT, CDR2 FQNNGV. The junction had 14 bases not matched to a gene; V was cut back by 5 bases and J by 8 bases. This CDR3 has 17 residues.

The sequencing sample was made of blood. The receptor was derived from a woman between 18 and 29 years old in good health. The genes are TRBV11-2 and TRBJ2-1, with TRBD2 matching over 11 bases. The CDR3 sequence: CASSQFQRLAGGDEQFF. CDR3 DNA sequence: TGTGCCAGCAGCCAATTCCAACGGCTAGCGGGGGGAGATGAGCAGTTCTTC.